The count of the clone carrying this T cell receptor beta chain is one. Here immunoSEQ multiplex PCR was the method, and the copy in TCRdb shows in-frame clones only, minus some. The sample has approximately 160,000 clones; around four fifths are singletons. This entry is derived from a study of blood T cell repertoires in COVID-19. With 5 bases clipped from V and 6 bases from J, the junction kept 7 bases outside the gene matches. This CDR3 spans 14 amino acids. Per the germline V gene, CDR1 is SGHNT and CDR2 is YENEEA. Sequenced sample: peripheral blood. The receptor was isolated from a man between 40 and 49 years old who had recovered from COVID-19. V is TRBV11-3 and J is TRBJ2-3; 8 positions match TRBD1. In nucleotides, the CDR3 is TGTGCCAGCAGCCCGCAGGGGGCGGACGATACGCAGTATTTT. Its protein is CASSPQGADDTQYF.